This T cell receptor beta chain was captured by sequencing in a study of human T cells and chemical hapten exposure. Study conclusions and caveats: Once DPC sensitization occurred, TCRs above 1 in 1000 frequency showed no change.

As to time point: patch test 1, 2 weeks after DPC sensitization. Treatment described: therapeutic diphenylcyclopropenone sensitization with weekly scalp DPC. Each CDR3 protein gets one entry after TCRdb re-called the RACE reads with MiXCR. The sample consists of around 120,000 distinct CDR3 sequences, about an eighth of them appearing once. The length of the CDR3 is 13 residues. Germline values: CDR1 SGHTA, CDR2 FQGTGA. Trimming left V 2 bases short and J 8 bases short, with 10 bases between. A few counts support this clonotype. The antigen remains undetermined. The TCR sequence derives from a man between 18 and 29 years old with alopecia areata. Some clones in this sample may be carry-over from other donors' samples. Sample: whole blood, taken in connection with sensitization to the hapten diphenylcyclopropenone (DPC). The chain recombines TRBV7-3 with TRBJ2-1; tentatively, D is TRBD1 (6 bases). This CDR3 reads CASSLAGADEQFF. CDR3 bases: TGTGCCAGCAGCTTAGCAGGGGCCGATGAGCAGTTCTTC.